This T cell receptor beta chain was sequenced during a study of blood T cells in healthy people across ages (dated by TCRdb to 2014 to 2015). Background on the whole study: In model experiments, template switching captured roughly one uniquely barcoded TCR beta cDNA molecule for every two T cells. Age-related changes in TCR beta repertoire diversity were measured in the study by deep sequencing normalized with unique cDNA molecular identifiers. Donors of different ages were randomly distributed across sequencing lanes to avoid experimental bias. Four age groups were formed from the donors: young (average around 15 years), middle-aged (just under 40), aged (more than 55) and long-lived (82). For two donors (one aged 18 to 29 and one aged 80 or older), the study analyzed two additional independent replicas of 1 million unique cDNA reads from the same blood draw.

Cut back by 5 bases and 2 bases, the V and J ends lie 15 bases apart. The CDR3 sequence holds 15 residues, the cysteine and phenylalanine included. Of the read, only the CDR3 DNA is kept; its 45 bases are in frame from base 1. The donors were about 40 Caucasian individuals from Russia, aged roughly 6 to 100 years, who were systemically healthy. Approximately 9.3 milliliters of peripheral blood were drawn from each donor into EDTA-treated Vacutainer tubes. Ficoll-Paque density-gradient centrifugation was used to isolate PBMCs, with at least 6.5 million obtained per sample. Total RNA was extracted from PBMCs with Trizol reagent, with at least 5.5 micrograms obtained per sample. The percentages of naive CD45RAhigh/CD27high T cells were determined by flow cytometry on a PBMC aliquot from every donor. Library preparation was by 5' RACE. The sequencing machine was an Illumina HiSeq 2500. A second PCR of about 6 to 11 cycles was run with a J-beta primer mix and a sample-barcoded 5' primer. A template-switch 5' adaptor carrying 12 random nucleotides introduced a unique molecular identifier onto each TCR beta cDNA molecule. At least 3 million CDR3-containing paired-end reads were obtained from each sample. First-strand cDNA synthesis was performed from all RNA using the Mint cDNA synthesis kit, with priming by a TRBC-specific oligonucleotide. Following uracil-DNA glycosylase treatment, a first 18-cycle PCR with universal primers M1SS and BC2_uni_R was performed on all cDNA. The authors' pipeline ran thus. For normalization, 1 million high-quality reads, each with a distinct molecular identifier, were randomly selected from each sample. Reads sharing molecular identifiers were discarded rather than binned into consensus sequences. MiTCR, run with a Q25 quality threshold and the strictest error-elimination algorithm, handled CDR3 identification, clonotype clustering and error correction. A nonparametric unseen species model with Euler transformation was used to estimate lower-bound total TCR beta diversity. The raw public data were reprocessed by TCRdb itself: fastp quality trimming at Q25, MiXCR clonotype calling, in-frame beta chains only. Identical CDR3 proteins give one entry, which carries the most common genes and DNA. The V and J calls and clone size are TCRdb's, not the authors'. The sample records over a million distinct CDR3 sequences, roughly 40% of which are singletons. The ten most abundant clones make up 7.9% of the sample.

As concerns this clonotype: Its antigen remains unidentified. No base-level quality is on record; no much larger clone is a single base apart.

Study-wide findings and limitations: Because donor CMV infection status was unknown, age-related changes in expanded clonotypes were potentially confounded. Estimates of total diversity from one million sequenced T cells were regarded as lower bounds and underestimates. A strong correlation was found between observed TCR beta diversity and the percentage of naive T cells measured by flow cytometry. As age increased, observed TCR beta diversity per million T cells dropped in a roughly linear way, and a significant reduction was already evident by age roughly 40. Compared with the aged group, the long-lived group had more naive CD4+ T cells, fewer expanded clones and increased TCR diversity, suggesting age selection. Since profiling was done on bulk unsorted PBMCs, naive and antigen-experienced compartments could not be conclusively compared.

Sequenced sample: blood. This receptor was identified in a young woman in good health. This receptor chain uses TRBV12-3 or TRBV12-4 and TRBJ1-2; confidence is insufficient to name the D gene. CDR3 loop: CASSPLLDGNYGYTF. The sequence in DNA is TGTGCCAGCAGTCCCCTCCTCGACGGAAACTATGGCTACACCTTC.